The rows below give T cell receptor beta chains drawn from one sample of a study of regulatory T cells in long-lasting Graves disease. Each CDR3 protein is one row after TCRdb ran MiXCR on the multiplex PCR reads. The table shows around 510,000 distinct CDR3 sequences, with around 21% occurring only once. The material sequenced was peripheral blood mononuclear cells (PBMCs), taken when the disease was refractory, from a patient treated with antithyroid drugs. The receptors were gathered from a female donor with Graves disease. CDR3s include the opening cysteine and the closing phenylalanine or tryptophan. The order of the fields is CDR3 protein, CDR3 DNA, D gene, V gene, J gene, clone size. A D gene is named only where the DNA matches it firmly. Expanded clones are given a class, and other clones once, few, many or no size at all.

CDR3: CASSPPERVVEQYF
DNA: TGTGCCAGCAGTCCTCCTGAGAGAGTGGTCGAGCAGTACTTC
D: NA
V: TRBV6-1
J: TRBJ2-7
size: few

CDR3: CSARDDRNWQETQHF
DNA: TGCAGTGCTAGAGATGACAGGAATTGGCAAGAGACCCAGCACTTC
D: NA
V: TRBV20-1
J: TRBJ2-5
size: once

CDR3: CASSLLNGQVYEQYF
DNA: TGTGCCAGCAGCTTATTAAATGGCCAGGTCTACGAGCAGTACTTC
D: NA
V: TRBV7-9
J: TRBJ2-7
size: NA

CDR3: CASPTGGIDGELFF
DNA: TGTGCCAGTCCTACAGGGGGTATTGACGGGGAGCTGTTTTTT
D: TRBD1
V: TRBV6-1
J: TRBJ2-2
size: NA

CDR3: CATSDPGQPGPGYTF
DNA: TGTGCCACCAGTGATCCCGGACAGCCAGGGCCTGGCTACACCTTC
D: NA
V: TRBV24-1
J: TRBJ1-2
size: NA

CDR3: CASSSAGPNTEAFF
DNA: TGTGCCAGCAGTTCTGCGGGACCGAACACTGAAGCTTTCTTT
D: NA
V: TRBV11-3
J: TRBJ1-1
size: many

CDR3: CASSLTGRNAEAFF
DNA: TGTGCCAGCAGCTTGACAGGCCGGAACGCTGAAGCTTTCTTT
D: NA
V: TRBV5-6
J: TRBJ1-1
size: NA

CDR3: CASSLQGMRSTEQYF
DNA: TGTGCCAGTAGCCTACAGGGGATGAGGTCAACCGAGCAGTACTTC
D: TRBD1
V: TRBV19
J: TRBJ2-7
size: few

CDR3: CSGQGLAGGSAGELFF
DNA: TGCAGCGGACAGGGACTAGCGGGAGGCTCGGCCGGGGAGCTGTTTTTT
D: TRBD2
V: TRBV29-1
J: TRBJ2-2
size: many

CDR3: CSANLGGAEAFF
DNA: TGCAGTGCTAACCTGGGGGGAGCCGAAGCTTTCTTT
D: NA
V: TRBV20-1
J: TRBJ1-1
size: NA

CDR3: CASSLVDGEETQYF
DNA: TGTGCTAGCAGCTTAGTTGACGGCGAAGAGACCCAGTACTTC
D: NA
V: TRBV7-7
J: TRBJ2-5
size: NA

CDR3: CASSYGLGAGELFF
DNA: TGTGCCAGCAGTTACGGACTAGGCGCCGGGGAGCTGTTTTTT
D: TRBD2
V: TRBV6-2/TRBV6-3
J: TRBJ2-2
size: NA

CDR3: CASRTGTGVSKNIQYF
DNA: TGTGCCAGCAGAACCGGGACAGGGGTCTCAAAAAACATTCAGTACTTC
D: TRBD1
V: TRBV28
J: TRBJ2-4
size: many

CDR3: CASSPQSPGKLFF
DNA: TGTGCCAGCAGTCCCCAGTCCCCGGGAAAACTGTTTTTT
D: NA
V: TRBV28
J: TRBJ1-4
size: many

CDR3: CASSSGTGLTGELFF
DNA: TGTGCCAGCAGCTCAGGGACAGGGCTCACCGGGGAGCTGTTTTTT
D: TRBD1
V: TRBV7-9
J: TRBJ2-2
size: many

CDR3: CSAWTSGNTGELFF
DNA: TGCAGTGCCTGGACTAGCGGGAACACCGGGGAGCTGTTTTTT
D: TRBD2
V: TRBV20-1
J: TRBJ2-2
size: few

CDR3: CASGKGGSSYEQYF
DNA: TGTGCCAGTGGCAAGGGGGGGAGCTCCTACGAGCAGTACTTC
D: NA
V: TRBV19
J: TRBJ2-7
size: NA

CDR3: CASSLVSGREAFF
DNA: TGTGCCAGCAGCTTAGTTTCGGGCAGAGAAGCTTTCTTT
D: NA
V: TRBV7-6
J: TRBJ1-1
size: NA

CDR3: CASSYRVEGGELFF
DNA: TGTGCCAGCAGTTACAGGGTGGAGGGCGGGGAGCTGTTTTTT
D: NA
V: TRBV28
J: TRBJ2-2
size: few

CDR3: CASSYSRLAGDEQYF
DNA: TGTGCCAGCAGTTACTCCCGGCTAGCGGGAGACGAGCAGTACTTC
D: TRBD2
V: TRBV6-5
J: TRBJ2-7
size: NA

CDR3: CASSQVNSGAYEQYF
DNA: TGTGCCAGCAGCCAAGTAAATAGCGGAGCCTACGAGCAGTACTTC
D: NA
V: TRBV3-1
J: TRBJ2-7
size: many

CDR3: CASSFGRSETQYF
DNA: TGTGCCAGCAGTTTCGGGCGCTCGGAGACCCAGTACTTC
D: NA
V: TRBV6-2/TRBV6-3
J: TRBJ2-5
size: NA

CDR3: CSVYLAGHSQETQYF
DNA: TGCAGCGTTTATCTGGCAGGTCATTCACAAGAGACCCAGTACTTC
D: NA
V: TRBV29-1
J: TRBJ2-5
size: NA

CDR3: CASSPDSAWGYTF
DNA: TGTGCCAGCAGTCCCGACAGCGCTTGGGGCTACACCTTC
D: NA
V: TRBV28
J: TRBJ1-2
size: many

CDR3: CASSLLDGSYEQYF
DNA: TGTGCCAGCAGTTTACTCGACGGATCCTACGAGCAGTACTTC
D: NA
V: TRBV27
J: TRBJ2-7
size: many

CDR3: CASSLVSAGELFF
DNA: TGTGCCAGCAGCTTAGTCTCGGCCGGGGAGCTGTTTTTT
D: NA
V: TRBV11-2
J: TRBJ2-2
size: many

CDR3: CASSWQGLNNEQFF
DNA: TGTGCCAGCAGTTGGCAGGGATTAAACAATGAGCAGTTCTTC
D: NA
V: TRBV28
J: TRBJ2-1
size: few

CDR3: CSARALQGDQETQYF
DNA: TGCAGTGCTAGAGCTCTCCAGGGGGACCAAGAGACCCAGTACTTC
D: TRBD1
V: TRBV20-1
J: TRBJ2-5
size: many

CDR3: CASTLPGTGTEAFF
DNA: TGTGCCAGCACCCTTCCCGGTACGGGCACTGAAGCTTTCTTT
D: NA
V: TRBV12-3/TRBV12-4
J: TRBJ1-1
size: many

CDR3: CASSLAGTSGRADTQYF
DNA: TGTGCCAGCAGCTTGGCCGGGACTAGCGGGAGAGCAGATACGCAGTATTTT
D: TRBD2
V: TRBV5-8
J: TRBJ2-3
size: NA

CDR3: CASSFFGQGSNQPQHF
DNA: TGTGCCAGCAGTTTTTTCGGACAGGGGAGCAATCAGCCCCAGCATTTT
D: TRBD1
V: TRBV28
J: TRBJ1-5
size: many

CDR3: CASSFWGYSPYEQYF
DNA: TGCGCCAGCAGCTTCTGGGGATATTCCCCTTACGAGCAGTACTTC
D: NA
V: TRBV5-1
J: TRBJ2-7
size: few

CDR3: CSALDYQRDTEAFF
DNA: TGCAGTGCTCTCGACTATCAGCGGGACACTGAAGCTTTCTTT
D: NA
V: TRBV20-1
J: TRBJ1-1
size: few

CDR3: CASSGTNTGELFF
DNA: TGTGCCAGCAGTGGGACTAACACCGGGGAGCTGTTTTTT
D: NA
V: TRBV28
J: TRBJ2-2
size: many

CDR3: CASSAATGVNTEAFF
DNA: TGCGCCAGCAGTGCGGCGACAGGCGTGAACACTGAAGCTTTCTTT
D: NA
V: TRBV10-2
J: TRBJ1-1
size: many

CDR3: CAVYSKRESVETQYF
DNA: TGTGCCGTATACTCCAAGCGGGAGTCGGTAGAGACCCAGTACTTC
D: TRBD2
V: TRBV2
J: TRBJ2-5
size: many

CDR3: CATSLAGVYNEQFF
DNA: TGTGCCACCAGTCTAGCGGGAGTCTACAATGAGCAGTTCTTC
D: TRBD2
V: TRBV24-1
J: TRBJ2-1
size: few

CDR3: CAWSVRQIGNQPQHF
DNA: TGTGCCTGGAGTGTACGGCAGATCGGCAATCAGCCCCAGCATTTT
D: NA
V: TRBV30
J: TRBJ1-5
size: many